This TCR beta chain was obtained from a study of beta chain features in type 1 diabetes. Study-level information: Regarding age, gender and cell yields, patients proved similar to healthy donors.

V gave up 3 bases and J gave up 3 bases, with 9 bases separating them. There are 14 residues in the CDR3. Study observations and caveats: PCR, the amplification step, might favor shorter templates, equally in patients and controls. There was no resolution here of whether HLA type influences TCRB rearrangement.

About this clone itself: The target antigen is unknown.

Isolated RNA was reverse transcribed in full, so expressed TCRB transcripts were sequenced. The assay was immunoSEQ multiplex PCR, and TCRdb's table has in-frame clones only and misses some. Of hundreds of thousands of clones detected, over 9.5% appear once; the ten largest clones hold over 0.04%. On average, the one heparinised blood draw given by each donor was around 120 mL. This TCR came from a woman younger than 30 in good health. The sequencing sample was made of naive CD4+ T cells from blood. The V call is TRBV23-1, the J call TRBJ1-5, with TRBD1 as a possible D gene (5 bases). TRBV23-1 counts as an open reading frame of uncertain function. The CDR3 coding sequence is TGCGCCAGCAGTCACAGGGCCTTCAATCAGCCCCAGCATTTT. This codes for CASSHRAFNQPQHF.